The 5 T cell receptor beta chains reported below all come from one sample, sequenced in a study of T cell repertoires in cytomegalovirus infection. The antigens of these receptors remain unknown. TCRdb analysed the reads with MiXCR anew, one entry per CDR3 protein. Of roughly 500,000 distinct CDR3 sequences detected, about 44% appear once; the ten largest clones hold around two fifths. The sample here was cultured PBMCs, taken from culture after CMV antigen stimulation. The source of these receptors is a human donor in good health (CMV status not recorded). Some clones in this sample may be carry-over from other donors' samples.

This chain uses TRBV7-2 with TRBJ2-3, with TRBD2 identical over 9 bases. CDR1 is SGHTA and CDR2 is FQGNSA in the germline V gene. The junction had 10 bases not matched to a gene; V was cut back by 8 bases and J by 4 bases. This CDR3 has 15 residues. CDR3 DNA sequence: TGTGCCAGCCTTACTTGGCGGGAGGGGGCAGATACGCAGTATTTT. As protein: CASLTWREGADTQYF.

A few counts support this clonotype. The V gene is TRBV7-9, the J gene TRBJ2-2; D ambiguous. Germline assignment: CDR1 SEHNR and CDR2 FQNEAQ (reference sequence). V lost 6 bases and J lost 2, with 13 bases in between. CDR3 length: 15 residues. This CDR3 is CASRKQWTNTGELFF. DNA of the CDR3: TGTGCCAGCAGGAAACAGTGGACCAACACCGGGGAGCTGTTTTTT.

This chain joins TRBV24-1 and TRBJ2-1; 9 bases align to TRBD2. The germline V gene encodes CDR1 KGHDR and CDR2 SFDVKD. J lost 8 bases, V lost 5 bases, and 12 bases had no gene match. The CDR3 totals 16 residues. The DNA for the CDR3 is TGTGCCACCAGTGCGGAGGGGGCGGGGGGGGCCCATGAGCAGTTCTTC. Amino acids: CATSAEGAGGAHEQFF.

The CDR3 region is CASSTPQGGGTEAFF. The CDR3 DNA is TGTGCCAGTAGTACGCCACAGGGGGGTGGCACTGAAGCTTTCTTT. This sequence joins TRBV19 and TRBJ1-1; 8 bases are shared with TRBD1. The CDR3 totals 15 residues. The germline V gene encodes CDR1 LNHDA and CDR2 SQIVND (reference sequence). Losses at the gene ends were 4 bases for V and 4 bases for J; bases not matched to a gene: 8.

The chain combines TRBV10-3 with TRBJ2-2, with 10 bases that match TRBD1. The CDR3 spans 16 residues. Looked up from germline, CDR1 is ENHRY and CDR2 is SYGVKD. J lost 5 bases, V lost 5 bases, and 8 bases had no gene match. The CDR3 nucleotides read TGTGCCATCAGTCGGAGACAGGGGGCGGAGACCGGGGAGCTGTTTTTT. Its translation: CAISRRQGAETGELFF.